These T cell receptor beta chains were read from a single sample in a study of blood T cell repertoires in COVID-19. The assay was immunoSEQ multiplex PCR, and TCRdb's table has in-frame clones only and misses some. Among about 380,000 clones listed, about 89% were seen once. Material: peripheral blood. The receptors come from a man aged 40-50 years with acute or convalescent COVID-19. Both conserved end residues are part of each CDR3. A D gene is named only where the DNA matches it firmly. Not all rows give a size; the values are once, few, many and, for expanded clones, a class.

d_gene: TRBD1
abundance: .
v_gene: TRBV24-1
j_gene: TRBJ1-1
CDR3aa: CATRRTGDITEAFF
CDR3nt: TGTGCCACCAGACGGACAGGGGACATCACTGAAGCTTTCTTT

d_gene: TRBD1
abundance: .
v_gene: TRBV12-3/TRBV12-4
j_gene: TRBJ1-2
CDR3aa: CASSLGQEVGYTF
CDR3nt: TGTGCCAGCAGTCTCGGACAGGAAGTGGGCTACACCTTC

d_gene: TRBD2
abundance: .
v_gene: TRBV5-4
j_gene: TRBJ2-1
CDR3aa: CASSRGGGGTSYNEQFF
CDR3nt: TGTGCCAGCAGCAGGGGCGGCGGGGGGACCTCCTACAATGAGCAGTTCTTC

d_gene: TRBD2
abundance: .
v_gene: TRBV10-3
j_gene: TRBJ2-2
CDR3aa: CAISESPSGHTGELFF
CDR3nt: TGTGCCATCAGTGAGTCGCCTAGCGGACACACCGGGGAGCTGTTTTTT

d_gene: .
abundance: once
v_gene: TRBV9
j_gene: TRBJ2-5
CDR3aa: CASSVSGVGETQYF
CDR3nt: TGTGCCAGCAGCGTATCAGGGGTGGGAGAGACCCAGTACTTC

d_gene: .
abundance: .
v_gene: TRBV9
j_gene: TRBJ2-3
CDR3aa: CASSASETGVRGDTQYF
CDR3nt: TGTGCCAGCAGCGCAAGCGAAACGGGGGTCCGGGGAGATACGCAGTATTTT

d_gene: .
abundance: .
v_gene: TRBV7-9
j_gene: TRBJ1-2
CDR3aa: CASSLGRGYGYTF
CDR3nt: TGTGCCAGCAGCTTAGGCCGGGGATATGGCTACACCTTC

d_gene: .
abundance: .
v_gene: TRBV19
j_gene: TRBJ2-6
CDR3aa: CASISRSGANVLTF
CDR3nt: TGTGCCAGTATTAGCCGCTCTGGGGCCAACGTCCTGACTTTC

d_gene: .
abundance: .
v_gene: TRBV6-4
j_gene: TRBJ1-2
CDR3aa: CASSEGASPITGGYTF
CDR3nt: TGTGCCAGCAGTGAGGGTGCCAGCCCTATCACGGGAGGCTACACCTTC

d_gene: .
abundance: .
v_gene: TRBV30
j_gene: TRBJ2-7
CDR3aa: CAWSPVREQYF
CDR3nt: TGTGCCTGGAGTCCGGTTCGGGAGCAGTACTTC

d_gene: TRBD1
abundance: .
v_gene: TRBV19
j_gene: TRBJ1-2
CDR3aa: CASSNRGALYGYTF
CDR3nt: TGTGCCAGTAGTAACAGGGGCGCCCTTTATGGCTACACCTTC

d_gene: .
abundance: .
v_gene: TRBV29-1
j_gene: TRBJ2-3
CDR3aa: CSGGDGGTDTQYF
CDR3nt: TGCAGCGGCGGGGACGGGGGCACAGATACGCAGTATTTT

d_gene: TRBD1
abundance: .
v_gene: TRBV3-1/TRBV3-2
j_gene: TRBJ2-5
CDR3aa: CASSQINRGQETQYF
CDR3nt: TGTGCCAGCAGCCAAATAAACAGGGGGCAAGAGACCCAGTACTTC

d_gene: .
abundance: .
v_gene: TRBV6-5
j_gene: TRBJ2-7
CDR3aa: CASSRGYLHYEQYF
CDR3nt: TGTGCCAGCAGCCGAGGGTACTTACATTACGAGCAGTACTTC

d_gene: .
abundance: .
v_gene: TRBV4-1
j_gene: TRBJ2-7
CDR3aa: CASSQAVAGEQYF
CDR3nt: TGCGCCAGCAGCCAAGCGGTAGCCGGCGAGCAGTACTTC

d_gene: TRBD1
abundance: .
v_gene: TRBV27
j_gene: TRBJ1-4
CDR3aa: CASSPRGQAITNEKLFF
CDR3nt: TGTGCCAGCAGTCCGCGAGGACAGGCGATAACTAATGAAAAACTGTTTTTT

d_gene: TRBD1
abundance: .
v_gene: TRBV11-3
j_gene: TRBJ2-2
CDR3aa: CASSLGQGANTGELFF
CDR3nt: TGTGCCAGCAGCTTAGGACAGGGGGCTAACACCGGGGAGCTGTTTTTT

d_gene: TRBD1
abundance: .
v_gene: TRBV5-1
j_gene: TRBJ1-6
CDR3aa: CASSLAGQWDSPLHF
CDR3nt: TGCGCCAGCAGCTTGGCGGGACAGTGGGATTCACCCCTCCACTTT

d_gene: TRBD1
abundance: .
v_gene: TRBV3-1/TRBV3-2
j_gene: TRBJ1-4
CDR3aa: CASSPPGQGKYEKLFF
CDR3nt: TGTGCCAGCAGCCCGCCGGGACAGGGGAAATATGAAAAACTGTTTTTT

d_gene: TRBD1
abundance: .
v_gene: TRBV5-1
j_gene: TRBJ1-1
CDR3aa: CASSGQGGAEAFF
CDR3nt: TGCGCCAGCAGCGGACAGGGTGGGGCTGAAGCTTTCTTT

d_gene: TRBD1
abundance: .
v_gene: TRBV27
j_gene: TRBJ2-7
CDR3aa: CASSSPGQGNSEQYF
CDR3nt: TGTGCCAGCAGTTCCCCGGGACAGGGTAACTCCGAGCAGTACTTC

d_gene: TRBD2
abundance: .
v_gene: TRBV7-9
j_gene: TRBJ2-1
CDR3aa: CASSSLDGRRSNEQFF
CDR3nt: TGTGCCAGCAGCTCTCTAGACGGGAGGAGGTCGAATGAGCAGTTCTTC

d_gene: .
abundance: .
v_gene: TRBV6-5
j_gene: TRBJ1-1
CDR3aa: CASSSRQINTEAFF
CDR3nt: TGTGCCAGCAGTAGTCGACAAATAAACACTGAAGCTTTCTTT

d_gene: TRBD2
abundance: .
v_gene: TRBV4-2
j_gene: TRBJ2-1
CDR3aa: CASSQEGTREYNEQFF
CDR3nt: TGTGCCAGCAGCCAAGAGGGGACTAGGGAGTACAATGAGCAGTTCTTC

d_gene: .
abundance: many
v_gene: TRBV6-5
j_gene: TRBJ1-6
CDR3aa: CASSYSMGSNNSPLHF
CDR3nt: TGTGCCAGCAGTTACTCGATGGGCAGTAATAATTCACCCCTCCACTTT

d_gene: TRBD1
abundance: .
v_gene: TRBV6-2/TRBV6-3
j_gene: TRBJ1-1
CDR3aa: CASSSQGGAFF
CDR3nt: TGTGCCAGCAGTAGTCAGGGGGGAGCTTTCTTT